The text below deals with one T cell receptor beta chain. This record comes from a study of cytomegalovirus exposure and HLA in healthy donors. Sequenced by immunoSEQ multiplex PCR; TCRdb stores in-frame clones only, minus some. The table includes more than 95,000 clones, 89% detected once. Germline assignment: CDR1 SEHNR and CDR2 FQNEAQ (reference sequence). The CDR3 is 18 residues long. The ends were cut back, 6 bases at V and 0 bases at J, with 18 bases in the middle. The origin of this receptor is a woman between 18 and 29 years old in good health and CMV-seronegative. The V gene is TRBV7-9, the J gene TRBJ2-6; D is possibly TRBD2 (6 bases). Sequencing used PBMCs. CDR3 sequence: CASSLSIGRTSGANVLTF. The CDR3 DNA follows: TGTGCCAGCAGTTTATCAATAGGGAGGACCTCTGGGGCCAACGTCCTGACTTTC.